This T cell receptor (beta chain) was found in a study of human T cells and chemical hapten exposure. Time point in this sample: patch test 3, about 24 weeks after DPC sensitization. The treatment was: therapeutic diphenylcyclopropenone sensitization with weekly scalp DPC. Attachment of unique molecular identifiers to individual cDNA molecules was performed in the library. One entry per CDR3 protein results from TCRdb running MiXCR on the RACE reads. The sample lists just over 95,000 distinct CDR3 sequences, around 25% seen once, with over 9% in the top ten. This CDR3 region has 14 residues. V shed 5 bases and J 7 bases; nucleotides not matched to a gene: 10.

The chain joins TRBV12-3 or TRBV12-4 to TRBJ1-1, with 7 bases matching TRBD1. The starting material was whole blood, obtained in connection with sensitization to the hapten diphenylcyclopropenone (DPC). This TCR derives from a man aged 35 to 55 with alopecia areata. Some clones in this sample may be carry-over from other donors' samples. For the CDR3, the DNA is TGTGCCAGCAGTGCCGGGACAGTAAGGTTTGAAGCTTTCTTT. As protein: CASSAGTVRFEAFF.